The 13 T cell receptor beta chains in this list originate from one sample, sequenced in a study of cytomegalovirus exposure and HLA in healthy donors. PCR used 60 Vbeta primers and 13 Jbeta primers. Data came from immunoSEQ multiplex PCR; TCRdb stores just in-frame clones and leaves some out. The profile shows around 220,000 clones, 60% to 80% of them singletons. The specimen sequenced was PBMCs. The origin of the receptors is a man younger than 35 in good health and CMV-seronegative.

CDR3 loop: CASSPQGMNTEAFF. For the CDR3, the DNA is TGTGCCAGCAGCCCCCAGGGCATGAACACTGAAGCTTTCTTT. This sequence joins TRBV7-9 and TRBJ1-1; TRBD1 might be the D (5 bases). The CDR3 runs 14 residues. From germline, CDR1 is SEHNR and CDR2 FQNEAQ (reference sequence). V lost 5 bases, J lost 0 bases, and 10 bases lay in between. Using reference TRBV7-9 and TRBJ1-1 for the parts outside the CDR3, the full variable domain is DTGVSQNPRHKITKRGQNVTFRCDPISEHNRLYWYRQTLGQGPEFLTYFQNEAQLEKSRLLSDRFSAERPKGSFSTLEIQRTEQGDSAMYLCASSPQGMNTEAFFGQGTRLTVV.

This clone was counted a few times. The CDR3, as DNA: TGTGCCAGCCGGGAGGCCCTCTCCTACAATGAGCAGTTCTTC. It specifies CASREALSYNEQFF. The V and J genes are TRBV19 and TRBJ2-1; TRBD2 aligns across 7 bases. In germline, CDR1 is LNHDA, CDR2 SQIVND (reference sequence). V was pared by 9 bases and J by 0 bases, with 5 bases of the junction left unmatched. CDR3 length equals 14 residues.

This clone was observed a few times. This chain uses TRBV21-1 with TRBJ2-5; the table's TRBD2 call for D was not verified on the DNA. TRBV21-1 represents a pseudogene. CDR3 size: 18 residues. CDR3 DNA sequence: TGTGCCAGCAGCAAAGGCCTAGCGGGGGGCCGATCTGAAGAGACCCAGTACTTC. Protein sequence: CASSKGLAGGRSEETQYF.

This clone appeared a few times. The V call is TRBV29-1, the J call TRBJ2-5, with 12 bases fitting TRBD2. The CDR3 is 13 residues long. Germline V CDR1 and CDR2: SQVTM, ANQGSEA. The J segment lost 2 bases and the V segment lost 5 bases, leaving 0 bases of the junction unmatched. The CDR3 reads CSVLAGGQETQYF. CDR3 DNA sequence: TGCAGCGTTCTAGCGGGGGGGCAAGAGACCCAGTACTTC. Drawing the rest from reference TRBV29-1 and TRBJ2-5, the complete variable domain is SAVISQKPSRDICQRGTSLTIQCQVDSQVTMMFWYRQQPGQSLTLIATANQGSEATYESGFVIDKFPISRPNLTFSTLTVSNMSPEDSSIYLCSVLAGGQETQYFGPGTRLLVL.

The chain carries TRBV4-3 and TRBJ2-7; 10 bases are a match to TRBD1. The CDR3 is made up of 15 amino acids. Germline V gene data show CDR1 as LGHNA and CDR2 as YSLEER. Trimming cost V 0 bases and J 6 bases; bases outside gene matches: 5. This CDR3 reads CASSQEKDRGREQYF. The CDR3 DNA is TGCGCCAGCAGCCAAGAAAAAGACAGGGGGCGCGAGCAGTACTTC.

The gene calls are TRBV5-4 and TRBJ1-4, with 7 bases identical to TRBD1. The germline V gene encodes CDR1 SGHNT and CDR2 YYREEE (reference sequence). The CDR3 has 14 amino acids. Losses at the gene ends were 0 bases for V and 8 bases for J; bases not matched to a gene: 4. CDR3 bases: TGTGCCAGCAGCTTGGGCACAGGGGACGAAAAACTGTTTTTT. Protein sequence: CASSLGTGDEKLFF. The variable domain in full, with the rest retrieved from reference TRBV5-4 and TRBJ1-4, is ETGVTQSPTHLIKTRGQQVTLRCSSQSGHNTVSWYQQALGQGPQFIFQYYREEENGRGNFPPRFSGLQFPNYSSELNVNALELDDSALYLCASSLGTGDEKLFFGSGTQLSVL.

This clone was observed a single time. The CDR3 nucleotides are TGTGCCAGCAGGCTGACAGGGAGACACGAGCAGTACTTC. This sequence encodes CASRLTGRHEQYF. The chain carries TRBV28 and TRBJ2-7; 7 nucleotides agree with TRBD1. The CDR3 loop spans 13 amino acids. V shed 6 bases and J 5 bases; nucleotides not matched to a gene: 7. Per germline, CDR1 MDHEN and CDR2 SYDVKM.

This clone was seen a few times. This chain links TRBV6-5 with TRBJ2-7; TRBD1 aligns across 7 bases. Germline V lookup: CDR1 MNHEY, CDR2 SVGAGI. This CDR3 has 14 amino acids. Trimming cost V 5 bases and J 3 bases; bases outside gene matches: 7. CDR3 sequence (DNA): TGTGCCAGCAGTGGCTCAAACAGGGGCTACGAGCAGTACTTC. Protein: CASSGSNRGYEQYF.

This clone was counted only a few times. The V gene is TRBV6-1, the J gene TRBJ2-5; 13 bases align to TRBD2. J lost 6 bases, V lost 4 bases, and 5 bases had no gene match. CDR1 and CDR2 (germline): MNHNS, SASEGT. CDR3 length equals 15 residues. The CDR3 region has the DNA TGTGCCAGCAGTGGACTAGCGGGGGGTTCGAAGACCCAGTACTTC. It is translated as CASSGLAGGSKTQYF.

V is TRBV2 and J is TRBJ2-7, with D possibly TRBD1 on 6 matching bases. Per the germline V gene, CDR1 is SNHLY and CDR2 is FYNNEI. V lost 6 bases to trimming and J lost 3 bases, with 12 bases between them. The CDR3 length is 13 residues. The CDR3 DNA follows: TGTGCCAGCAGGGCATACAGGGACTACGAGCAGTACTTC. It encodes CASRAYRDYEQYF.

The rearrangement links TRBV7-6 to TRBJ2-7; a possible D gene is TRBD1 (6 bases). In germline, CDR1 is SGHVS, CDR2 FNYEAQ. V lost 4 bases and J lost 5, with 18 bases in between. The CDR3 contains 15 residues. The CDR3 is CASSSGAGPRDEQYF. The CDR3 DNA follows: TGTGCCAGCAGCTCAGGGGCAGGCCCTCGGGACGAGCAGTACTTC.

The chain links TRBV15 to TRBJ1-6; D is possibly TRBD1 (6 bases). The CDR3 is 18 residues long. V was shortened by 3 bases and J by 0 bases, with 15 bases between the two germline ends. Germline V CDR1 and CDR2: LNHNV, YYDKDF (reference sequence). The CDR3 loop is CATSSPGGRGSYNSPLHF. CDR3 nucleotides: TGTGCCACCAGCAGTCCCGGGGGGCGCGGCTCCTATAATTCACCCCTCCACTTT.

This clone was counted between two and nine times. CDR3 nucleotides: TGCAGCGTTGACAGACAGGGCGAGGGCTACACCTTC. Amino acid sequence: CSVDRQGEGYTF. This chain connects TRBV29-1 to TRBJ1-2, with 7 bases that match TRBD1. With 3 bases clipped from V and 8 bases from J, the junction kept 6 bases outside the gene matches. Looked up from germline, CDR1 is SQVTM and CDR2 is ANQGSEA. The CDR3 runs 12 residues.